This paragraph reports one T cell receptor beta chain. As yet, its antigen is unknown. Produced via immunoSEQ multiplex PCR; TCRdb's table is partial and in-frame only. The data contain more than 80,000 clones, approximately 85% of them singletons. These data come from a study of T cell responses to AZD1222 COVID-19 vaccine. Points from the study as a whole: CD4 TCRs covered the whole spike, strongest at regions 160-218 and 743-854. The study identified only five or six AZD1222 recipients as seropositive at baseline. Clonal diversity was possibly underestimated, and the donors were mostly white British, with more females. Vaccination with two AZD1222 doses was followed by a rise in Spike-specific TCR breadth and depth.

CDR1 and CDR2 (germline): SGHKS, YYEKEE (reference sequence). Trimming stripped 4 bases from V and 1 base from J, with 14 bases between. The CDR3 has 15 residues. Sequenced material: peripheral blood, taken 28 days after the second AZD1222 dose. This TCR was recovered from an adult who received the AZD1222 COVID-19 vaccine. This sequence joins TRBV5-5 and TRBJ1-2; TRBD1 is a possible D gene (5 bases). The DNA of the CDR3 is TGTGCCAGCAGCAGACAGACGGAATTTAACTATGGCTACACCTTC. It specifies CASSRQTEFNYGYTF.